This T cell receptor (beta chain) was recovered during a study of cytomegalovirus exposure and HLA in healthy donors. Whole-study findings and limits: Three chains linked to CMV were shown in vitro to be specific for CMV antigens.

This clone was counted once. Its specificity is not known. Using immunoSEQ multiplex PCR, the repertoire was profiled, and TCRdb retains in-frame clones only, with some absent. Counted here are about 240,000 clones, around 85% occurring once; the ten biggest clones make up 1% to 1.5%. The V and J ends lost 5 bases and 2 bases, in that order; junction bases with no gene match: 4. The CDR3 spans 16 residues. Germline V CDR1 and CDR2: SEHNR, FQNEAQ (reference sequence). The chain employs TRBV7-9 and TRBJ2-3; 13 bases are a match to TRBD2. Sample: PBMCs. This TCR was recovered from a woman in her twenties or thirties in good health and CMV-seropositive. DNA for the CDR3: TGTGCCAGCAGCGACGGACTAGCGGGAGACACAGATACGCAGTATTTT. This codes for CASSDGLAGDTDTQYF.